This TCR beta chain was identified in a study of T-cell memory formation after mild COVID-19. At the level of the study: In these data, TCR clusters were largely donor specific. Regarding the study as a whole: Specificity for SARS-CoV-2 was not confirmed among the second-wave clones peaking on day 37.

V trimming: 4 bases; J trimming: 2 bases; junction bases outside the gene matches: 2. The CDR3 totals 15 residues. Germline assignment: CDR1 SEHNR and CDR2 FQNEAQ (reference sequence). This clonotype was detected a few times. Its antigen remains unknown. Constant-segment primers and 5'RACE yielded cDNA libraries for TCR alpha and TCR beta, each carrying sample barcodes and UMIs. TCRdb used MiXCR to reprocess the 5' RACE reads, holding one entry per CDR3 protein. The sample has 450,000 to 650,000 distinct CDR3 sequences; approximately 18% are singletons. The sequence derives from an adult woman who had mild COVID-19 (a few samples of this study predate the infection). Cell type and time point are not known. The chain employs TRBV7-9 and TRBJ2-5, with 12 bases identical to TRBD2. Sequenced material: PBMCs or a T cell subset sorted from them (not recorded which). In DNA form, the CDR3 reads TGTGCCAGCAGCTCAACTAGCGGGGGGCAAGAGACCCAGTACTTC. This translates into CASSSTSGGQETQYF.